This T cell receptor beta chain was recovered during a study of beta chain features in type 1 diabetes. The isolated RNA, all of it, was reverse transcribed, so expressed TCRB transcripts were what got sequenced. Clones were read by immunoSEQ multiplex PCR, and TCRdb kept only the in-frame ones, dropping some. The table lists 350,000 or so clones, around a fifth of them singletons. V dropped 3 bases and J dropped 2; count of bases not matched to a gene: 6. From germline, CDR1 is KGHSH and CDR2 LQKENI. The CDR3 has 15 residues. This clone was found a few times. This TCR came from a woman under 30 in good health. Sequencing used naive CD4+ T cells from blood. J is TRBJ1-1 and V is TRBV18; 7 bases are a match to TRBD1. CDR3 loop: CASSPLGTVNTEAFF. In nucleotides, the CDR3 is TGTGCCAGCTCACCGCTTGGGACAGTTAACACTGAAGCTTTCTTT.